This T cell receptor beta chain was recorded in a study of T cells in Graves' hyperthyroidism and ophthalmopathy. Study results and limitations: The model made its ophthalmopathy prediction, and onset followed a median 6.5 months later. Among clonotypes expanded in thyroid above 0.001, most were also found in blood.

It was RNA transcripts that yielded the amplified TCR beta CDR3 regions. TCR CDR3 underwent first-round RT-PCR with the HTBI primer set. In TCRdb, the multiplex PCR reads were re-called with MiXCR into one record per CDR3 protein. The sample yields more than 300,000 distinct CDR3 sequences, about 18% seen once. Uncontrolled infection, other autoimmune disease, pregnancy or lactation led to exclusion. Initially, at the first diagnosis of hyperthyroidism and before any ophthalmopathy symptoms, blood was sampled. The CDR3 length is 15 residues. Losses at the gene ends were 0 bases for V and 2 bases for J; bases not matched to a gene: 2. This clonotype appeared many times. As yet, its antigen is unknown.

V usage is TRBV12-3 or TRBV12-4 and J usage is TRBJ2-5, with TRBD2 identical over 8 bases. What was sequenced was blood. The TCR originated in a young woman with Graves' hyperthyroidism that later progressed to Graves' ophthalmopathy. For the CDR3, the DNA is TGTGCCAGCAGTTTAGCTAGCGGGGTACAAGAGACCCAGTACTTC. This gives the protein CASSLASGVQETQYF.